Detailed here is one TCR beta chain. Its antigen is not known. The data stem from a study of shared clonotypes between healthy human individuals. Source study methods: ImmunoSEQ sequences covered only the junction and lacked quality scores; filtering therefore differed. The data were produced by immunoSEQ multiplex PCR, yet TCRdb's version contains in-frame clones alone and is incomplete. D and trimming come from the DNA, and the V and J calls and clone size come from that table. The sample holds over 2 million clones, about 90% seen once. Germline CDR1 reads SGDLS; CDR2 reads YYNGEE. The CDR3 is made up of 16 amino acids. J gave up 0 bases and V 3 bases, and 7 bases lay outside the gene matches. General observations from the study: Sampling used blood alone; tissue repertoires probably differ. Relative to memory subsets, naive subsets generally showed larger estimated richness.

This chain joins TRBV9 and TRBJ2-3; 7 bases line up with TRBD2. This clonotype originated in a man between 18 and 29 years old in good health. Some clones in this sample may be carry-over from other donors' samples. Specimen: naive CD4+ T cells from PBMCs. Subset described: CD45RA+ positively selected. CDR3 loop: CASSAPSGTSTDTQYF. The CDR3 coding sequence is TGTGCCAGCAGCGCCCCTAGCGGTACTAGCACAGATACGCAGTATTTT.